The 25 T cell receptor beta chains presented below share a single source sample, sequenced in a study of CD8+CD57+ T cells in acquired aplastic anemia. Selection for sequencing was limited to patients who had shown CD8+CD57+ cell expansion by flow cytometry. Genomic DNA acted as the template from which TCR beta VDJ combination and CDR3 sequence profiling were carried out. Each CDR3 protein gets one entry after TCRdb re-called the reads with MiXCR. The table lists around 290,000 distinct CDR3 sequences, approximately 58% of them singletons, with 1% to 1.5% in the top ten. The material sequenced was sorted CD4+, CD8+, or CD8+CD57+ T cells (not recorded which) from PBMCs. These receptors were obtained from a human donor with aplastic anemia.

This chain's CDR3 is CASRPASGTGSTDTQYF. CDR3 DNA: TGTGCCAGCAGGCCCGCCTCCGGGACAGGGAGCACAGATACGCAGTATTTT. This chain connects TRBV25-1 to TRBJ2-3; TRBD1 aligns across 9 bases. With 6 bases clipped from V and 0 bases from J, the junction kept 10 bases outside the gene matches. The CDR3 extends over 17 amino acids. Germline V lookup: CDR1 MGHDK, CDR2 SYGVNS.

The CDR3, as DNA: TGTGCCAGCAGTTACTTTGCCGGGACTAGCGGCAATGAGCAGTTCTTC. This codes for CASSYFAGTSGNEQFF. This sequence joins TRBV6-5 and TRBJ2-1, with TRBD2 identical over 11 bases. CDR3 length equals 16 residues. The V gene end was trimmed by 1 base and the J gene end by 6 bases; junction bases not matched to a gene: 5. CDR1 and CDR2 from the germline V gene are MNHEY and SVGAGI.

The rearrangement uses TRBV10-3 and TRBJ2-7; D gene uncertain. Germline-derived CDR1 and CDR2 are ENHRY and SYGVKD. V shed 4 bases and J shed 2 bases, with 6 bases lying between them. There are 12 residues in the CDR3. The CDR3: CAISGHTYEQYF. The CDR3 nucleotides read TGTGCCATCAGTGGGCACACCTACGAGCAGTACTTC.

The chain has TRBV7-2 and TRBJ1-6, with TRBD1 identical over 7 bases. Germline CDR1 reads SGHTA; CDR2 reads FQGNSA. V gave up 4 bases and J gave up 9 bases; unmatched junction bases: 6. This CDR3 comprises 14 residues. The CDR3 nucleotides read TGTGCCAGCAGCTACGACAGGGAGGTTTCACCCCTCCACTTT. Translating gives CASSYDREVSPLHF. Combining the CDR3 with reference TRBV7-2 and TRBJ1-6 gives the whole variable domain GAGVSQSPSNKVTEKGKDVELRCDPISGHTALYWYRQSLGQGLEFLIYFQGNSAPDKSGLPSDRFSAERTGGSVSTLTIQRTQQEDSAVYLCASSYDREVSPLHFGNGTRLTVT.

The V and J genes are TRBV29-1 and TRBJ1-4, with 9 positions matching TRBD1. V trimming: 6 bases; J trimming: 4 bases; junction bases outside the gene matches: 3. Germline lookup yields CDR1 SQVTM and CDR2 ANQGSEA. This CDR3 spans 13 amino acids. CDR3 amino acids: CSVLTGGNEKLFF. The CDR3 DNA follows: TGCAGCGTGTTGACAGGGGGTAATGAAAAACTGTTTTTT.

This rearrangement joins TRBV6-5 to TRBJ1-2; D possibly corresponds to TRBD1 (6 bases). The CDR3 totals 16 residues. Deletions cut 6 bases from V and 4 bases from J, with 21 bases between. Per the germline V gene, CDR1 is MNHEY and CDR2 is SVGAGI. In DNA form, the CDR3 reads TGTGCCAGCAGGCGGGGACATATTCCCCTCGTCTATGGCTACACCTTC. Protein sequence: CASRRGHIPLVYGYTF.

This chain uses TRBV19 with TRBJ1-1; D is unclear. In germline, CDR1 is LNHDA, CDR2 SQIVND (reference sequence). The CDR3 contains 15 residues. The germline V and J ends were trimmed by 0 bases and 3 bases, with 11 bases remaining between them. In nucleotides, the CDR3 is TGTGCCAGTAGTATAGATCCGAAGGCCGACACTGAAGCTTTCTTT. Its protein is CASSIDPKADTEAFF. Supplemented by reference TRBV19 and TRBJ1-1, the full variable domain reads DGGITQSPKYLFRKEGQNVTLSCEQNLNHDAMYWYRQDPGQGLRLIYYSQIVNDFQKGDIAEGYSVSREKKESFPLTVTSAQKNPTAFYLCASSIDPKADTEAFFGQGTRLTVV.

For the CDR3, the DNA is TGTGCCAGCAGCGTAGTGCAGGGTCATGGCGGGGAGCTGTTTTTT. Translation: CASSVVQGHGGELFF. V and J are TRBV9 and TRBJ2-2; D is possibly TRBD1 (5 bases). CDR1 is SGDLS, CDR2 YYNGEE, per germline. CDR3 length: 15 amino acids. Trimming shortened V by 0 bases and J by 7 bases, and 13 bases separated the two germline ends.

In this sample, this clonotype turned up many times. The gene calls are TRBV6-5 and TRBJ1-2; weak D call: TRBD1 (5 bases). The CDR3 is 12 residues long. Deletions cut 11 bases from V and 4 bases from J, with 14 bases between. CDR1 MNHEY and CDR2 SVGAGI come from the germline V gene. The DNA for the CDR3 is TGTGCCGCACTCGACAGAAGCTATGGCTACACCTTC. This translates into CAALDRSYGYTF.

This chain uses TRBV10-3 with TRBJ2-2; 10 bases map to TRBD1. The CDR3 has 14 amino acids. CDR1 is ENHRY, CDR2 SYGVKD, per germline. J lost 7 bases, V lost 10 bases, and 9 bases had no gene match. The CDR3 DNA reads TGTGCCACCAGAGGGGGACAGGGGAACGGGGAGCTGTTTTTT. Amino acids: CATRGGQGNGELFF.

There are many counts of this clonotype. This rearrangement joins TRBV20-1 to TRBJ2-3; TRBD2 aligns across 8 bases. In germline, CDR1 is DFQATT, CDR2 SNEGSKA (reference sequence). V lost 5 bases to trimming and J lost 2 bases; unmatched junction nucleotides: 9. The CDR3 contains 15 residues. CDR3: CSAPRAGVNTDTQYF. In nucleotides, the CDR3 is TGCAGTGCTCCTCGAGCGGGAGTCAACACAGATACGCAGTATTTT.

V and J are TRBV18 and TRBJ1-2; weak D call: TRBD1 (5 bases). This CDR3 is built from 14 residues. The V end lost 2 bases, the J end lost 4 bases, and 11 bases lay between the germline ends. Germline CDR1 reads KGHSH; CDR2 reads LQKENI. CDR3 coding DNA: TGTGCCAGCTCACCATTGGGGACGAGCTATGGCTACACCTTC. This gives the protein CASSPLGTSYGYTF.

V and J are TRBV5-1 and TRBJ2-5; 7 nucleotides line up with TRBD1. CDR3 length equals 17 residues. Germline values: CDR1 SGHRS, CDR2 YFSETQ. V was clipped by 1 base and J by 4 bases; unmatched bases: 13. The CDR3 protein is CASSLFPTGSGRETQYF. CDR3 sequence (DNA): TGCGCCAGCAGCTTGTTCCCGACAGGGAGTGGGAGAGAGACCCAGTACTTC.

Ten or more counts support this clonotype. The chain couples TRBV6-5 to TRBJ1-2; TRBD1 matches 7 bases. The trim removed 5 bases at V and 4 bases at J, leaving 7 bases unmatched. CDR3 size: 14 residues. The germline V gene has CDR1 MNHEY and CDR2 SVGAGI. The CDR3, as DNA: TGTGCCAGCAGTATTGACAGGGAAGGCTATGGCTACACCTTC. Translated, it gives CASSIDREGYGYTF.

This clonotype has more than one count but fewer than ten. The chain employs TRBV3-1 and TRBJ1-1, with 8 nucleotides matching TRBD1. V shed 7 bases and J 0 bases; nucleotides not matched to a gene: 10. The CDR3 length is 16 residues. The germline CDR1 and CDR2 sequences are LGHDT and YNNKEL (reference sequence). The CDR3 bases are TGTGCCAGCAAACAGGGGGTAACCACCTTGAACACTGAAGCTTTCTTT. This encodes CASKQGVTTLNTEAFF.

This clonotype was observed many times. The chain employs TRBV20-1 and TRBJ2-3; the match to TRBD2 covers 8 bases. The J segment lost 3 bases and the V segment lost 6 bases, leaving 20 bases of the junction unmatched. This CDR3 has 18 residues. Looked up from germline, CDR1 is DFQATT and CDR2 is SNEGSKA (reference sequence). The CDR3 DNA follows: TGCAGTGCGCGATGGAACTTTCTAAGCGGGAGTGGGACAGATACGCAGTATTTT. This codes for CSARWNFLSGSGTDTQYF.

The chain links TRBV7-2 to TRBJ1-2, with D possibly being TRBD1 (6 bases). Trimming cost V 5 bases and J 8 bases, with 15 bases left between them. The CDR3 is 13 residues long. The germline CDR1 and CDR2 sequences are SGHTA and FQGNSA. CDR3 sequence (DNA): TGTGCCAGCAGCCCGCGGACAGCAATGGGCTACACCTTC. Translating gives CASSPRTAMGYTF.

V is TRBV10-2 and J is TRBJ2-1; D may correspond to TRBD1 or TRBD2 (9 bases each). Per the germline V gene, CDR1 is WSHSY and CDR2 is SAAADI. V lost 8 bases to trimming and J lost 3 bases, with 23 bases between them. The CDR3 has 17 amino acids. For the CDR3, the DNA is TGCGCCAGCCACAGGGGGCTCCGGACTAGCGACTACAATGAGCAGTTCTTC. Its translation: CASHRGLRTSDYNEQFF.

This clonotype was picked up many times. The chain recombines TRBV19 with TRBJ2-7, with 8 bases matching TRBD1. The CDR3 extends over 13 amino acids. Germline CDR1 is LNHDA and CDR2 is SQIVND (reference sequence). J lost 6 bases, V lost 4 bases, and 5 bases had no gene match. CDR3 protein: CASSTRTGFEQYF. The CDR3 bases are TGTGCCAGTAGTACCAGGACAGGGTTCGAGCAGTACTTC. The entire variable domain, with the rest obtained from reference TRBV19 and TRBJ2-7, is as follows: DGGITQSPKYLFRKEGQNVTLSCEQNLNHDAMYWYRQDPGQGLRLIYYSQIVNDFQKGDIAEGYSVSREKKESFPLTVTSAQKNPTAFYLCASSTRTGFEQYFGPGTRLTVT.

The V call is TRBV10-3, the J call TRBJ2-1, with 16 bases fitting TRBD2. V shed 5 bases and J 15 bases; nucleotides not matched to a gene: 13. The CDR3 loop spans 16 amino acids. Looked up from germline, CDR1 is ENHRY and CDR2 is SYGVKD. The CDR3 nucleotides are TGTGCCATCAGTAACCCGGTGGGACTAGCGGGGGGGCGGCGGTTCTTC. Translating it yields CAISNPVGLAGGRRFF.

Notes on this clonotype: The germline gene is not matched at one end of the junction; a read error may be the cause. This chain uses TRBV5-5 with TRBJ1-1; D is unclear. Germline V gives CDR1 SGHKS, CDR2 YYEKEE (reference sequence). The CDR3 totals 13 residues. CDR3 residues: CAGSLAGRTEAFF. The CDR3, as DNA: TGCGCCGGCAGCTTGGCAGGTAGGACTGAAGCTTTCTTT. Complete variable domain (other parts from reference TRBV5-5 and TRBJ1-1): DAGVTQSPTHLIKTRGQQVTLRCSPISGHKSVSWYQQVLGQGPQFIFQYYEKEERGRGNFPDRFSARQFPNYSSELNVNALLLGDSALYLCAGSLAGRTEAFFGQGTRLTVV.

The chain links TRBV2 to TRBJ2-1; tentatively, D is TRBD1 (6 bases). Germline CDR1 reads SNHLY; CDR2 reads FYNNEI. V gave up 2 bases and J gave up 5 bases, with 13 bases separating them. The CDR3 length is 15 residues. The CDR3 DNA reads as TGTGCCAGCAGTGAAAACAGGGTGGTTGACAATGAGCAGTTCTTC. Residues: CASSENRVVDNEQFF.

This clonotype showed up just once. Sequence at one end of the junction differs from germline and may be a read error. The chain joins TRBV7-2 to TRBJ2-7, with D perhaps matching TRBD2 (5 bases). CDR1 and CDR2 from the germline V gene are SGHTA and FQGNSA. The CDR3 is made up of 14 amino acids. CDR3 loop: CASNLTRGSYEQYF. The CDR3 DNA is TGTGCCAGCAACTTAACCCGGGGAAGTTACGAGCAGTATTTC.

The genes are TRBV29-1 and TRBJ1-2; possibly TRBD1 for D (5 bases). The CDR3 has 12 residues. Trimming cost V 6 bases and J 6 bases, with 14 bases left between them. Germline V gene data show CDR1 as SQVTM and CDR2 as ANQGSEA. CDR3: CSVAIQGHGYTF. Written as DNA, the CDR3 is TGCAGCGTCGCGATCCAGGGACATGGCTACACCTTC.

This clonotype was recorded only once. The CDR3 is CASSPQGQGGETQYF. The CDR3 coding sequence is TGCGCCAGCAGCCCCCAGGGACAGGGGGGAGAGACCCAGTACTTC. This chain links TRBV5-1 with TRBJ2-5, with TRBD1 matching over 11 bases. Trimming at V came to 4 bases and at J to 4 bases, leaving 6 bases not matched to a gene. This CDR3 is 15 amino acids long. Germline CDR1 is SGHRS and CDR2 is YFSETQ.